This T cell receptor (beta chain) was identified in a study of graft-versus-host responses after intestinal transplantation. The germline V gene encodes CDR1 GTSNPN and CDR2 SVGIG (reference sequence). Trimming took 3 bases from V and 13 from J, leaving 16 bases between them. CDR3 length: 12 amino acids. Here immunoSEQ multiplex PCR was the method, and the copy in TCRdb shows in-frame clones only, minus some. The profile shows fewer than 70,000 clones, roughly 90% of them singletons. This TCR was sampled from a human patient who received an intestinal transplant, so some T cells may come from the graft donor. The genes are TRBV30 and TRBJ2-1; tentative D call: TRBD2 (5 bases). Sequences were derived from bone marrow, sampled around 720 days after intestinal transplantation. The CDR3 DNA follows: TGTGCCTGGAGGGAGGCGAGAGTACGTCAGTTCTTC. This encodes CAWREARVRQFF.